This TCR beta chain was found in a study of blood T cell repertoires in COVID-19. Study information: There were acute and convalescent COVID-19 samples, and they came from the United States, Italy and Spain. The analysed material was cDNA or gDNA that came from T cells, B-cell-depleted T cells, or PBMCs.

This clone appeared a few times. The CDR3 runs to 20 residues. In the original analysis: Estimates of nucleated cell counts were drawn from the amplification of reference gene primers. Produced via immunoSEQ multiplex PCR; TCRdb's table is partial and in-frame only. That table supplies the V and J calls and clone size; D and trimming were determined from the DNA. This sample yields approximately 300,000 clones, of which more than 70% are seen a single time; 1% to 1.5% belongs to the top ten. The specimen was peripheral blood. V is TRBV12-2 and J is TRBJ2-3; TRBD2, the D gene given by the table, was not confirmed from the DNA. TRBV12-2 is a pseudogene. This TCR derives from a woman aged 50 to 65 with acute or convalescent COVID-19. CDR3 loop: CASRLGPGLAGGPSTDTQYF. The DNA of the CDR3 is TGTGCAAGTCGCTTAGGACCGGGACTAGCGGGAGGGCCAAGCACAGATACGCAGTATTTT.